This passage covers 21 T cell receptor beta chains from one sample sequenced in a study of cytomegalovirus exposure and HLA in healthy donors. PCR primers comprised 60 Vbeta and 13 Jbeta primers. Assay used: immunoSEQ multiplex PCR; TCRdb lists only in-frame clones, some missing. The table counts under 70,000 clones; approximately 2.1% lies in the top ten. Material: PBMCs. Receptors originate from a woman younger than 30 in good health and CMV-seronegative.

This chain uses TRBV5-1 with TRBJ1-2; a weak D match, TRBD1 (6 bases). Germline V lookup: CDR1 SGHRS, CDR2 YFSETQ. The V end was cut by 3 bases, the J end by 0 bases, with 9 bases between. The CDR3 has 14 residues. The CDR3 bases are TGCGCCAGCAGCTCAGGGGTAACTAACTATGGCTACACCTTC. This codes for CASSSGVTNYGYTF.

The genes are TRBV6-5 and TRBJ2-7, with D perhaps TRBD1 (6 bases). Trimming took off 6 bases at V and 6 bases at J, with 15 bases between the two ends. This CDR3 has 13 amino acids. The germline gives CDR1 MNHEY, CDR2 SVGAGI. The CDR3: CASRRDTGSEQYF. The CDR3 nucleotides are TGTGCCAGCAGGAGGGACACCGGTTCCGAGCAGTACTTC.

The V call is TRBV28, the J call TRBJ1-5, with 8 bases fitting TRBD1. V was clipped by 8 bases and J by 1 base; unmatched bases: 1. From germline, CDR1 is MDHEN and CDR2 SYDVKM. The CDR3 runs 13 residues. The CDR3 DNA sequence: TGTGCCAGCGGACAGGGCAGCAATCAGCCCCAGCATTTT. It encodes CASGQGSNQPQHF. The full variable domain, with the rest looked up from reference TRBV28 and TRBJ1-5, is DVKVTQSSRYLVKRTGEKVFLECVQDMDHENMFWYRQDPGLGLRLIYFSYDVKMKEKGDIPEGYSVSREKKERFSLILESASTNQTSMYLCASGQGSNQPQHFGDGTRLSIL.

The chain joins TRBV7-2 to TRBJ1-1; TRBD1 is a possible D gene (6 bases). The CDR3 loop spans 14 amino acids. Trimming cost V 1 base and J 1 base, with 7 bases left between them. Per germline, CDR1 SGHTA and CDR2 FQGNSA. The CDR3 spells CASSLVGGNTEAFF. In DNA form, the CDR3 reads TGTGCCAGCAGCTTAGTAGGGGGGAACACTGAAGCTTTCTTT.

The V gene is TRBV5-4, the J gene TRBJ2-5; 7 bases are shared with TRBD2. The germline V gene has CDR1 SGHNT and CDR2 YYREEE (reference sequence). The V gene end was trimmed by 0 bases and the J gene end by 1 base; junction bases not matched to a gene: 3. The CDR3 is 15 residues long. The CDR3 nucleotides are TGTGCCAGCAGCTTGGGCACTAGCGCCCAAGAGACCCAGTACTTC. Translated, it gives CASSLGTSAQETQYF. Combining the CDR3 with reference TRBV5-4 and TRBJ2-5 gives the whole variable domain ETGVTQSPTHLIKTRGQQVTLRCSSQSGHNTVSWYQQALGQGPQFIFQYYREEENGRGNFPPRFSGLQFPNYSSELNVNALELDDSALYLCASSLGTSAQETQYFGPGTRLLVL.

The chain employs TRBV7-9 and TRBJ2-7, with 10 bases lining up with TRBD2. This CDR3 comprises 15 residues. From germline, CDR1 is SEHNR and CDR2 FQNEAQ (reference sequence). J lost 4 bases, V lost 6 bases, and 9 bases had no gene match. As DNA, the CDR3 is TGTGCCAGCAGTTCTAGCGGGAGAAGGGGATACGAGCAGTACTTC. Encoded protein: CASSSSGRRGYEQYF.

V usage is TRBV5-1 and J usage is TRBJ1-2; tentatively, D is TRBD1 (6 bases). The germline gives CDR1 SGHRS, CDR2 YFSETQ. This CDR3 contains 15 residues. Trimming took off 0 bases at V and 0 bases at J, with 9 bases between the two ends. CDR3 protein: CASSLAGQPNYGYTF. The CDR3 nucleotides are TGCGCCAGCAGCTTGGCCGGACAGCCTAACTATGGCTACACCTTC. The full variable domain, its missing parts supplied by reference TRBV5-1 and TRBJ1-2, is KAGVTQTPRYLIKTRGQQVTLSCSPISGHRSVSWYQQTPGQGLQFLFEYFSETQRNKGNFPGRFSGRQFSNSRSEMNVSTLELGDSALYLCASSLAGQPNYGYTFGSGTRLTVV.

The V gene is TRBV9, the J gene TRBJ2-3; TRBD1 is a possible D gene (5 bases). Germline V CDR1 and CDR2: SGDLS, YYNGEE. Deletions cut 1 base from V and 2 bases from J, with 17 bases between. This CDR3 region has 17 residues. The CDR3 is CASSVRGLPSITDTQYF. In DNA form, the CDR3 reads TGTGCCAGCAGCGTAAGGGGCCTTCCGTCCATCACAGATACGCAGTATTTT.

The chain joins TRBV5-1 to TRBJ1-1; 9 bases agree with TRBD1. The junction had 5 bases not matched to a gene; V was cut back by 4 bases and J by 4 bases. There are 14 residues in the CDR3. CDR1 and CDR2 from the germline V gene are SGHRS and YFSETQ. The CDR3 nucleotides are TGCGCCAGCAGCGGCAGGACAGGGGTCACTGAAGCTTTCTTT. It yields the protein CASSGRTGVTEAFF. Full variable domain (remainder filled in from reference TRBV5-1 and TRBJ1-1): KAGVTQTPRYLIKTRGQQVTLSCSPISGHRSVSWYQQTPGQGLQFLFEYFSETQRNKGNFPGRFSGRQFSNSRSEMNVSTLELGDSALYLCASSGRTGVTEAFFGQGTRLTVV.

The chain couples TRBV5-1 to TRBJ2-3; D possibly corresponds to TRBD1 (5 bases). Trimming removed 2 bases from V and 5 bases from J, with 6 bases in between. The germline gives CDR1 SGHRS, CDR2 YFSETQ. The CDR3 length is 12 residues. The DNA of the CDR3 is TGCGCCAGCAGCTTAGGACAAGATACGCAGTATTTT. Its protein is CASSLGQDTQYF.

This rearrangement joins TRBV14 to TRBJ1-2; 8 bases line up with TRBD1. The V segment lost 3 bases and the J segment 9 bases; nucleotides outside the gene matches: 12. The CDR3 sequence is 15 residues long. Germline loops: CDR1 SGHDN, CDR2 FVKESK. CDR3 sequence reads: CASSQIQGALDRYTF. CDR3 DNA: TGTGCCAGCAGCCAGATCCAGGGGGCACTTGATCGCTACACCTTC.

The rearrangement uses TRBV19 and TRBJ2-2; the D is unclear. The germline V and J ends were trimmed by 2 bases and 4 bases, with 8 bases remaining between them. The CDR3 consists of 14 residues. The V gene's germline CDR1 is LNHDA and CDR2 SQIVND (reference sequence). In DNA, the CDR3 is TGTGCCAGTAGTATAATGGAGACCACCGGGGAGCTGTTTTTT. Translation gives CASSIMETTGELFF.

The CDR3 spells CASRGGAGPGNEQFF. The CDR3 DNA is TGTGCCAGCCGAGGGGGGGCGGGGCCGGGCAATGAGCAGTTCTTC. This sequence joins TRBV6-5 and TRBJ2-1; D possibly corresponds to TRBD2 (7 bases). With 8 bases removed from V and 6 bases from J, the gap between germline ends came to 20 bases. Germline V gene data show CDR1 as MNHEY and CDR2 as SVGAGI. The CDR3 is 15 residues long.

The chain employs TRBV5-1 and TRBJ2-5; D is ambiguous. From germline, CDR1 is SGHRS and CDR2 YFSETQ. Deletions cut 1 base from V and 2 bases from J, with 6 bases between. The CDR3 extends over 13 amino acids. CDR3 region: CASSLLGQETQYF. The DNA for the CDR3 is TGCGCCAGCAGCTTGCTAGGACAAGAGACCCAGTACTTC.

The chain recombines TRBV6-1 with TRBJ2-7, with a tentative D call TRBD1 (6 bases). CDR1 is MNHNS and CDR2 is SASEGT in the germline V gene. The CDR3 has 14 amino acids. V lost 3 bases, J lost 1 base, and 10 bases lay in between. CDR3 bases: TGTGCCAGCAGTGAGAAAGGGGGATCCTACGAGCAGTACTTC. This translates into CASSEKGGSYEQYF.

The chain recombines TRBV5-6 with TRBJ2-7, with D possibly being TRBD1 (6 bases). Germline values: CDR1 SGHDT, CDR2 YYEEEE. Trimming stripped 4 bases from V and 2 bases from J, with 10 bases between. There are 13 residues in the CDR3. The CDR3 sequence: CASSLDRTYEQYF. The CDR3, as DNA: TGTGCCAGCAGCCTGGACAGAACCTACGAGCAGTACTTC. The complete variable domain, with remaining parts taken from reference TRBV5-6 and TRBJ2-7, reads DAGVTQSPTHLIKTRGQQVTLRCSPKSGHDTVSWYQQALGQGPQFIFQYYEEEERQRGNFPDRFSGHQFPNYSSELNVNALLLGDSALYLCASSLDRTYEQYFGPGTRLTVT.

This chain connects TRBV5-1 to TRBJ1-1; 9 bases agree with TRBD1. CDR3 length equals 15 residues. Germline CDR1 SGHRS, CDR2 YFSETQ. J was trimmed by 0 bases and V by 0 bases; bases with no gene match: 0. In nucleotides, the CDR3 is TGCGCCAGCAGCTTGGGGGACAGGGTGAACACTGAAGCTTTCTTT. Translated: CASSLGDRVNTEAFF.

This chain joins TRBV27 and TRBJ1-1; no definite D call. CDR1 is MNHEY, CDR2 SMNVEV, per germline (reference sequence). V was cut by 2 bases and J by 3 bases, with 7 bases left in between. The CDR3 runs to 13 residues. The CDR3 coding sequence is TGTGCCAGCAGTTTAGGCTTTTACACTGAAGCTTTCTTT. It yields the protein CASSLGFYTEAFF.

The chain combines TRBV13 with TRBJ1-1; tentative D call: TRBD1 (5 bases). CDR1 and CDR2 (germline): PRHDT, FYEKMQ (reference sequence). The V end lost 1 base, the J end lost 4 bases, and 10 bases lay between the germline ends. This CDR3 has 14 residues. The CDR3 sequence: CASSLAGEGTEAFF. CDR3 sequence (DNA): TGTGCCAGCAGCTTAGCGGGGGAGGGCACTGAAGCTTTCTTT.

The rearrangement joins TRBV6-5 to TRBJ2-2; TRBD1 matches 10 bases. Germline CDR1 reads MNHEY; CDR2 reads SVGAGI. J lost 5 bases, V lost 5 bases, and 5 bases had no gene match. The CDR3 has 15 residues. The CDR3 reads CASSRDRGWTGELFF. The CDR3 DNA is TGTGCCAGCAGTCGGGACAGGGGTTGGACCGGGGAGCTGTTTTTT.

The chain employs TRBV2 and TRBJ1-1, with D unclear. Germline V gene data show CDR1 as SNHLY and CDR2 as FYNNEI. Trimming left V 4 bases short and J 1 base short, with 10 bases between. The CDR3 covers 14 residues. DNA for the CDR3: TGTGCCAGCAGTGTCACGGAGGGGAACACTGAAGCTTTCTTT. Protein: CASSVTEGNTEAFF.